Sequencing of this T cell receptor beta chain was carried out in a study of T cell repertoires in aging, cancer and after chemotherapy. TRB rearrangements spanning V, D and J were amplified using mixed TRB-A/B primers. TCRdb re-called the multiplex PCR reads through MiXCR, storing one row per CDR3 protein. Of several thousand distinct CDR3 sequences in the sample, around 50% were seen once. The template was genomic DNA from peripheral blood, not RNA. To note about this clonotype: One end of the junction fails to match germline, which may point to a read error.

The receptor was derived from a human donor with a solid tumor. Sequencing was carried out using blood.

The CDR3 DNA sequence: TGCGCCAGCAGCCAAGACCGGGACAGATTTTACTATGGCTACACCTTC. Translating gives CASSQDRDRFYYGYTF. The chain links TRBV5-4 to TRBJ1-2; 7 bases match TRBD1. Per germline, CDR1 SGHNT and CDR2 YYREEE (reference sequence). This CDR3 is 16 amino acids long.